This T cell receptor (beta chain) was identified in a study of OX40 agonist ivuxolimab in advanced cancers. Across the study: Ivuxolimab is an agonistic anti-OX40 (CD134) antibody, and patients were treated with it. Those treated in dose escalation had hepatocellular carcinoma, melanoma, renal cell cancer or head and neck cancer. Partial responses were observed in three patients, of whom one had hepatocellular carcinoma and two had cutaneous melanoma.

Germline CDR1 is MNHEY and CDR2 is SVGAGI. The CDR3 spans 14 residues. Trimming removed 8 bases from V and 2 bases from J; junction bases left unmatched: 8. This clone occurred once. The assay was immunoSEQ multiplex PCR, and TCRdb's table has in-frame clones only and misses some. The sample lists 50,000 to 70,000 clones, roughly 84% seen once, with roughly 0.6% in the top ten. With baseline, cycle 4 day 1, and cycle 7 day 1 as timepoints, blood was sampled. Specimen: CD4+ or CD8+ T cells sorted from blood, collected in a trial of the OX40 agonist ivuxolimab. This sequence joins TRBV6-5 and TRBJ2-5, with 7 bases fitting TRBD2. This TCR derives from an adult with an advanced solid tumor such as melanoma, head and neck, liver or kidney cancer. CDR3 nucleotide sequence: TGTGCCAGCGCTATCCAAGCGGGGCAAGAGACCCAGTACTTC. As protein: CASAIQAGQETQYF.